The 25 T cell receptor beta chains listed next were all sequenced from one sample in a study of blood T cell repertoires in COVID-19. This table comes from immunoSEQ multiplex PCR, and its TCRdb copy is limited to in-frame clones, with some not included. The data show 250,000 to 400,000 clones, with around 90% seen just once and 1% held by the top ten. What was sequenced was peripheral blood. The source is a man between 50 and 59 years old with active or convalescent COVID-19.

The V call is TRBV28, the J call TRBJ1-6, with no clear D. V was cut by 10 bases and J by 6 bases, with 16 bases left in between. The CDR3 runs to 14 residues. Per germline, CDR1 MDHEN and CDR2 SYDVKM. CDR3 in amino acids: CATARDGANSPLHF. The DNA for the CDR3 is TGTGCCACCGCCCGCGATGGAGCTAATTCACCCCTCCACTTT. Together with reference TRBV28 and TRBJ1-6, the CDR3 gives the full variable domain: DVKVTQSSRYLVKRTGEKVFLECVQDMDHENMFWYRQDPGLGLRLIYFSYDVKMKEKGDIPEGYSVSREKKERFSLILESASTNQTSMYLCATARDGANSPLHFGNGTRLTVT.

The V gene is TRBV2, the J gene TRBJ2-3; TRBD2 aligns across 12 bases. Germline V gene lookup returns CDR1 SNHLY and CDR2 FYNNEI. CDR3 length: 15 residues. Unmatched junction bases numbered 2, after V lost 7 bases and J lost 0 bases. The CDR3 sequence: CASIGTSGSTDTQYF. CDR3 DNA sequence: TGTGCCAGCATTGGGACTAGCGGGAGCACAGATACGCAGTATTTT.

As to this clone: The junction differs from germline at one of its ends, possibly a read error. The chain combines TRBV18 with TRBJ2-2; no firm D call. The V gene's germline CDR1 is KGHSH and CDR2 LQKENI. This CDR3 contains 15 residues. CDR3 coding DNA: TGTGCCAGTTCACCGTCCATTCCGAACACCGGGGAGCTGTTTTTT. Translation gives CASSPSIPNTGELFF.

The genes are TRBV16 and TRBJ1-5; no clear D gene. V was cut by 0 bases and J by 7 bases, with 10 bases left in between. This CDR3 is built from 14 residues. Per the germline V gene, CDR1 is KGHSY and CDR2 is FQNENV. CDR3 sequence: CASSQSGGWQPQHF. The DNA for the CDR3 is TGTGCCAGCAGCCAATCGGGAGGTTGGCAGCCCCAGCATTTT.

The CDR3 DNA reads as TGTGCCACCAGTGACGGACAGGGTGTAGATACGCAGTATTTT. It codes for CATSDGQGVDTQYF. The rearrangement joins TRBV24-1 to TRBJ2-3; TRBD1 agrees at 8 bases. V gave up 4 bases and J gave up 5 bases; unmatched junction bases: 4. CDR1 and CDR2 (germline): KGHDR, SFDVKD. The CDR3 spans 14 residues.

The V and J genes are TRBV19 and TRBJ2-2; 13 bases map to TRBD2. Germline assignment: CDR1 LNHDA and CDR2 SQIVND (reference sequence). The CDR3 loop spans 16 amino acids. The V segment lost 6 bases and the J segment 6 bases; nucleotides outside the gene matches: 7. CDR3 sequence: CASSDRTSGRPGELFF. The CDR3 DNA reads TGTGCCAGTAGCGACCGGACTAGCGGGAGACCCGGGGAGCTGTTTTTT.

J is TRBJ2-6 and V is TRBV18; 10 nucleotides line up with TRBD1. V gave up 3 bases and J gave up 0 bases; unmatched junction bases: 8. Germline loops: CDR1 KGHSH, CDR2 LQKENI. CDR3 length: 19 amino acids. Here the CDR3 reads CASSPTGTGVFSGANVLTF. In nucleotides, the CDR3 is TGTGCCAGCTCACCCACCGGGACAGGGGTGTTCTCTGGGGCCAACGTCCTGACTTTC.

The sample holds one count of this clone. The gene calls are TRBV5-4 and TRBJ1-1; tentative D call: TRBD1 (6 bases). CDR3 size: 13 residues. Germline V gene sequence: CDR1 SGHNT, CDR2 YYREEE (reference sequence). The ends were cut back, 1 base at V and 8 bases at J, with 12 bases in the middle. DNA for the CDR3: TGTGCCAGCAGCTTGAACAGGGCGCCAGAAGCTTTCTTT. Amino acid sequence: CASSLNRAPEAFF. Combining the CDR3 with reference TRBV5-4 and TRBJ1-1 gives the whole variable domain ETGVTQSPTHLIKTRGQQVTLRCSSQSGHNTVSWYQQALGQGPQFIFQYYREEENGRGNFPPRFSGLQFPNYSSELNVNALELDDSALYLCASSLNRAPEAFFGQGTRLTVV.

V and J are TRBV4-1 and TRBJ2-2, with D hard to call. CDR1 and CDR2 from the germline V gene are MGHRA and YSYEKL. The CDR3 totals 15 residues. V dropped 1 base and J dropped 6 bases, with 12 bases sitting between them. CDR3 sequence (DNA): TGCGCCAGCAGCCAAGTAGTAGATTTTCCCGGGGAGCTGTTTTTT. Protein: CASSQVVDFPGELFF.

The chain recombines TRBV4-2 with TRBJ1-5; possible D gene TRBD1, 6 bases. The CDR3 consists of 19 residues. CDR1 and CDR2 from the germline V gene are LGHNA and YNFKEQ. V shed 0 bases and J shed 0 bases, with 18 bases lying between them. CDR3 coding DNA: TGTGCCAGCAGCCAAGATCGGCGACAGGTCCCCCGTAGCAATCAGCCCCAGCATTTT. Translating gives CASSQDRRQVPRSNQPQHF.

The rearrangement links TRBV5-4 to TRBJ1-1; tentatively, D is TRBD1 (5 bases). Germline V gene sequence: CDR1 SGHNT, CDR2 YYREEE (reference sequence). V shed 6 bases and J shed 2 bases, with 11 bases lying between them. This CDR3 comprises 13 residues. CDR3 bases: TGTGCCAGCATGGGGGGGACTAACACTGAAGCTTTCTTT. This codes for CASMGGTNTEAFF.

This chain connects TRBV2 to TRBJ2-1, with 7 positions matching TRBD1. CDR1 is SNHLY, CDR2 FYNNEI, per germline. V gave up 6 bases and J gave up 2 bases; unmatched junction bases: 4. This CDR3 spans 14 amino acids. In DNA form, the CDR3 reads TGTGCCAGCAGGGGGACAGATCCCTACAATGAGCAGTTCTTC. Its translation is CASRGTDPYNEQFF.

V usage is TRBV27 and J usage is TRBJ2-2; 9 positions agree with TRBD2. CDR1 and CDR2 (germline): MNHEY, SMNVEV (reference sequence). V gave up 9 bases and J gave up 4 bases; unmatched junction bases: 9. The CDR3 has 15 amino acids. CDR3 nucleotides: TGTGCCAGTATACTCAGCGGGGGGCCCACCGGGGAGCTGTTTTTT. It encodes CASILSGGPTGELFF.

The rearrangement joins TRBV4-1 to TRBJ1-1; no reliable D call. V shed 0 bases and J shed 5 bases, with 10 bases lying between them. CDR3 length: 14 residues. CDR1 is MGHRA, CDR2 YSYEKL, per germline. Here the CDR3 DNA reads TGCGCCAGCAGCCAAGATGCGGGGTATACTGAAGCTTTCTTT. Residues: CASSQDAGYTEAFF.

Comment on this clone: Other DNA sequences in this specimen translate into the identical CDR3. The chain links TRBV19 to TRBJ1-5, with no clear D. Germline CDR1 and CDR2: LNHDA and SQIVND (reference sequence). V was trimmed by 2 bases and J by 3 bases, leaving 2 bases between them. The CDR3 extends over 12 amino acids. CDR3 sequence: CASSILNQPQHF. Here the CDR3 DNA reads TGTGCCAGTAGTATACTCAATCAGCCCCAGCATTTT.

V gene TRBV6-5 combines with J gene TRBJ2-7, with 7 bases identical to TRBD1. The trim removed 0 bases at V and 3 bases at J, leaving 5 bases unmatched. The CDR3 has 15 amino acids. Germline CDR1 reads MNHEY; CDR2 reads SVGAGI. Here the CDR3 reads CASSYSSPGGYEQYF. The CDR3 DNA reads as TGTGCCAGCAGTTACTCGAGTCCAGGGGGCTACGAGCAGTACTTC.

V gene TRBV9 combines with J gene TRBJ1-3; 8 bases fit TRBD1. Germline CDR1 reads SGDLS; CDR2 reads YYNGEE. The CDR3 spans 15 residues. The V gene end was trimmed by 4 bases and the J gene end by 4 bases; junction bases not matched to a gene: 7. This chain's CDR3 is CASSPQGATGNTIYF. CDR3 nucleotides: TGTGCCAGCAGCCCCCAGGGGGCCACGGGAAACACCATATATTTT. The whole variable domain, remainder taken from reference TRBV9 and TRBJ1-3, is DSGVTQTPKHLITATGQRVTLRCSPRSGDLSVYWYQQSLDQGLQFLIQYYNGEERAKGNILERFSAQQFPDLHSELNLSSLELGDSALYFCASSPQGATGNTIYFGEGSWLTVV.

This clone has just a few counts. An end of the junction differs from the germline gene, which may be a read error. The chain employs TRBV30 and TRBJ1-3; D is unclear. Germline lookup yields CDR1 GTSNPN and CDR2 SVGIG (reference sequence). The CDR3 is made up of 15 amino acids. CDR3 bases: TGTGCCTGGAAGCTAGGTCGCGGCTCTGGAAGCACCATATATTTT. Amino acid sequence: CAWKLGRGSGSTIYF.

This clone came up a few times. The chain has TRBV28 and TRBJ1-2; 10 nucleotides agree with TRBD1. The CDR3 covers 15 residues. Per the germline V gene, CDR1 is MDHEN and CDR2 is SYDVKM. The junction had 8 bases not matched to a gene; V was cut back by 6 bases and J by 4 bases. In DNA form, the CDR3 reads TGTGCCAGCAGCTCGGGGACAGGGGAAGGCTATGGCTACACCTTC. This translates into CASSSGTGEGYGYTF.

This rearrangement joins TRBV2 to TRBJ1-5; possibly TRBD1 for D (6 bases). The CDR3 covers 14 residues. Germline V gives CDR1 SNHLY, CDR2 FYNNEI. V lost 5 bases and J 3 bases, leaving 11 bases between the germline ends. CDR3: CASSSQGTNQPQHF. CDR3 bases: TGTGCCAGCAGTTCACAGGGAACCAATCAGCCCCAGCATTTT.

This chain joins TRBV9 and TRBJ2-5; 9 bases match TRBD1. The ends lost 7 bases at V and 2 bases at J; junction bases unmatched: 0. Germline-derived CDR1 and CDR2 are SGDLS and YYNGEE. The length of the CDR3 is 12 residues. The DNA for the CDR3 is TGTGCCAGCGGGACAGGGCAAGAGACCCAGTACTTC. Amino acid sequence: CASGTGQETQYF.

This clone was seen a single time. This rearrangement joins TRBV2 to TRBJ1-3, with TRBD1 identical over 9 bases. With V trimmed by 11 bases and J by 4 bases, 21 bases remained unmatched. The CDR3 runs 18 residues. Germline lookup yields CDR1 SNHLY and CDR2 FYNNEI. The CDR3 is CAHRGGGRGQGIGNTIYF. The CDR3 DNA reads as TGTGCCCACCGGGGGGGCGGCAGGGGACAGGGCATCGGAAACACCATATATTTT.

The table lists this clone with a count of one. The gene calls are TRBV6-5 and TRBJ1-4; possible D gene TRBD1, 5 bases. Germline-derived CDR1 and CDR2 are MNHEY and SVGAGI. V lost 0 bases, J lost 7 bases, and 12 bases lay in between. This CDR3 has 15 residues. For the CDR3, the DNA is TGTGCCAGCAGTTACTCAGGACGGGGGAGTGAAAAACTGTTTTTT. Translation: CASSYSGRGSEKLFF.

This clone was observed a single time. This chain joins TRBV4-2 and TRBJ2-1; TRBD2 agrees at 8 bases. With V trimmed by 5 bases and J by 4 bases, 7 bases remained unmatched. The germline V gene encodes CDR1 LGHNA and CDR2 YNFKEQ. The CDR3 totals 15 residues. The CDR3 protein is CASSLSIAGYNEQFF. In DNA, the CDR3 is TGTGCCAGCAGCTTAAGCATAGCGGGGTACAATGAGCAGTTCTTC.

V is TRBV24-1 and J is TRBJ2-5, with 9 bases fitting TRBD2. After removal of 8 bases from V and 2 bases from J, the junction contained 5 bases not matched to a gene. The CDR3 runs to 14 residues. Germline loops: CDR1 KGHDR, CDR2 SFDVKD. As DNA, the CDR3 is TGTGCCACCACAGATGGACTAGCGCAAGAGACCCAGTACTTC. The encoded protein is CATTDGLAQETQYF.